This T cell receptor (beta chain) was recovered during a study of cytomegalovirus exposure and HLA in healthy donors. Study context: It was reported in a later analysis that the same platform had been used for the 100 to 150 validation repertoires as for the approximately 700 first-cohort repertoires. Study observations and caveats: That first-cohort TCR clusters tended to co-occur in the approximately 110 validation repertoires was found in a later analysis. Reportedly, diagnosis of cytomegalovirus status by the classifier showed high specificity and sensitivity. Cytomegalovirus-associated status was assigned to some 160 TCR beta chains.

Some clones are missing from TCRdb's copy, which holds only in-frame ones; the method was immunoSEQ multiplex PCR. The data contain approximately 220,000 clones, around nine tenths of them singletons. Remarks on this clone: As yet, its antigen is unknown.

V trimming: 2 bases; J trimming: 4 bases; junction bases outside the gene matches: 4. The CDR3 contains 14 residues. Per germline, CDR1 ENHRY and CDR2 SYGVKD. The rearrangement uses TRBV10-3 and TRBJ2-5; 7 bases align to TRBD1. The TCR sequence derives from a man younger than 30 in good health and CMV-seronegative. The sequencing sample was made of PBMCs. Here the CDR3 reads CAISEDRVAETQYF. The CDR3 region has the DNA TGTGCCATCAGTGAGGACAGGGTCGCAGAGACCCAGTACTTC.